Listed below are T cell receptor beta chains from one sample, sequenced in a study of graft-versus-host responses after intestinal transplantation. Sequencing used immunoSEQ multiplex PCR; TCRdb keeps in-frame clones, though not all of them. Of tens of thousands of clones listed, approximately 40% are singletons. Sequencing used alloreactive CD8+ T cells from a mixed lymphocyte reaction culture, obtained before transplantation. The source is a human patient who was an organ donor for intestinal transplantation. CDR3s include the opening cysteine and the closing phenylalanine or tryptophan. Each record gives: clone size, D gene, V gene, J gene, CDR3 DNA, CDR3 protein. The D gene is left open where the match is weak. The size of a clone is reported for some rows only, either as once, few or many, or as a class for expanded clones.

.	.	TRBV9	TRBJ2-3	TGTGCCAGCAGCGTAGGGGCCAGTCTGGGGGTGGTGCAGTATTTT	CASSVGASLGVVQYF
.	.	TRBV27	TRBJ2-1	TGTGCCAGCAGTTCCCTAGCCAATGAGCAGTTCTTC	CASSSLANEQFF
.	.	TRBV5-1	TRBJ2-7	TGCGCCAGCAGAGTGGTTCCGGGTAAGCAGTACTTC	CASRVVPGKQYF
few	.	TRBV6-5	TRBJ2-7	TGTGCCAGCAGTGAGTGGGCCACCTACGAGCAGTACTTC	CASSEWATYEQYF
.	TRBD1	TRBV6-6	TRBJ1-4	TGTGCCAGCAGTAGACAGGGGGCGCCTGAAAAACTGTTTTTT	CASSRQGAPEKLFF
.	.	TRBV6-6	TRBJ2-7	TGTGCCAGCAGAAGGACCTCAAGCTCCTACGAGCAGTACTTC	CASRRTSSSYEQYF
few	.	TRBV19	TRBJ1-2	TGTGCCAGTAGTATAGTAGGGCGGTACGATGGCTACACCTTC	CASSIVGRYDGYTF
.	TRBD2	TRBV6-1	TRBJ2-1	TGTGCCAGCTGGGTTGGCGGGAGAAGCAATGAGCAGTTCTTC	CASWVGGRSNEQFF
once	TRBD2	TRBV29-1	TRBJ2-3	TGCAGCGTTGACCGGCGGGAGCGGGCAGATACGCAGTATTTT	CSVDRRERADTQYF
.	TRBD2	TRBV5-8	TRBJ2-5	TGTGCCAGCAGCAACCGACTAGCGGGAGGCCTGGAGACCCAGTACTTC	CASSNRLAGGLETQYF
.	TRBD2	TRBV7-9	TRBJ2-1	TGTGCCAGCAGCTCGAAGACTAGCGGGGGGGTTAATGAGCAGTTCTTC	CASSSKTSGGVNEQFF
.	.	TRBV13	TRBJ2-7	TGTGCCAGCAGCTTAAACGAGATCGGAATTGCTAGCGCCTACGAGCAGTACTTC	CASSLNEIGIASAYEQYF
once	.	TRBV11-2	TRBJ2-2	TGTGCCAGCAGCTTAGGGGGCAGGGCCGGGGAGCTGTTTTTT	CASSLGGRAGELFF
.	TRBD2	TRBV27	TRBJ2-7	TGTGCCAGCAAGTATTGGGCGGGGGGACCCTACGAGCAGTACTTC	CASKYWAGGPYEQYF
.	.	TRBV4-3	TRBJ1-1	TGCGCCAGCAGCCAAATACGCAGAGGGAAAGAAGCTTTCTTT	CASSQIRRGKEAFF
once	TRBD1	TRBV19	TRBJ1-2	TGTGCCAGTAGTACTCGGGACAGGGGGGCCTATGGCTACACCTTC	CASSTRDRGAYGYTF
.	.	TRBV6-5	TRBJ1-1	TGTGCCAGCAGTACCCTGAGAGGGAACACTGAAGCTTTCTTT	CASSTLRGNTEAFF
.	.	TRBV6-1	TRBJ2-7	TGTGCCAGCAGTGTGTTTCAGGAGCTGGCGGGAGAGCAGTACTTC	CASSVFQELAGEQYF